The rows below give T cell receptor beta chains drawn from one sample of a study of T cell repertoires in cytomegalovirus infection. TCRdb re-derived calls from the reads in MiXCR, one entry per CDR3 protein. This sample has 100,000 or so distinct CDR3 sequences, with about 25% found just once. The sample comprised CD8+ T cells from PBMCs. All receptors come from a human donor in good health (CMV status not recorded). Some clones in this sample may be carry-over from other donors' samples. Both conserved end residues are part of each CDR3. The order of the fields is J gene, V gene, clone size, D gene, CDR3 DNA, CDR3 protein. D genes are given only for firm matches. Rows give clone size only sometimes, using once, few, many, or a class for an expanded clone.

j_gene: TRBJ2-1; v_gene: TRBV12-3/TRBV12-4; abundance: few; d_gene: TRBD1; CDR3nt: TGTGCCAGCAACTCCGCCAGGGGGCCGGGGTACAATGAGCAGTTCTTC; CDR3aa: CASNSARGPGYNEQFF
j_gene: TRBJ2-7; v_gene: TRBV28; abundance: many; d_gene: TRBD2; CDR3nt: TGTGCCAGCAGTTTTGTGGTAGCGGGGGCCCGCTACGAGCAGTACTTC; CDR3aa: CASSFVVAGARYEQYF
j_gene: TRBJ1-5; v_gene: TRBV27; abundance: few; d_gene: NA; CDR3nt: TGTGCCAGCAGATCGGGGTCCAATCAGCCCCAGCATTTT; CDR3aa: CASRSGSNQPQHF
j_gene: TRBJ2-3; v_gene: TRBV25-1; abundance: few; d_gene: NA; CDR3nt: TGTGCCAGCAGTGAATTGACGGGGGATACGCAGTATTTT; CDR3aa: CASSELTGDTQYF
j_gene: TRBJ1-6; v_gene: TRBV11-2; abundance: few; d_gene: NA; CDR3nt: TGTGCCAGCAGCCAAGGAGGGGAGTATTCACCCCTCCACTTT; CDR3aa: CASSQGGEYSPLHF
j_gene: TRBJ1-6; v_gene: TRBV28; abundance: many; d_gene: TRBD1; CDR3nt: TGTGCCACCGGAGGGGGCGCCGATAATTCACCCCTCCACTTT; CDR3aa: CATGGGADNSPLHF
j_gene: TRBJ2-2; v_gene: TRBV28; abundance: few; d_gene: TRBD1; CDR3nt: TGTGCCAGCAGTGTACAGGGGTCCGGGGAGCTGTTTTTT; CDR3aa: CASSVQGSGELFF
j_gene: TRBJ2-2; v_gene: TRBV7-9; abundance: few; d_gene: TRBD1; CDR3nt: TGTGCCAGCAGCCTTATACAGGGGACGAACACCGGGGAGCTGTTTTTT; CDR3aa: CASSLIQGTNTGELFF
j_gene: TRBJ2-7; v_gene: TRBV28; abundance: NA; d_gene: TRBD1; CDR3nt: TGTGCCAGCAGTTCGGGACAGGGTCTCTACGAGCAGTACTTC; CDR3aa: CASSSGQGLYEQYF
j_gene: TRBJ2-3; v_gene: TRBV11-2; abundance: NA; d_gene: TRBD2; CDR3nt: TGTGCCAGCAACTACGACGGGAGGCTGGGGGGAGATACGCAGTATTTT; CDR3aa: CASNYDGRLGGDTQYF
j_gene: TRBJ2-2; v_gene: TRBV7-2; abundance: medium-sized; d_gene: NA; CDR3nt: TGTGCCAGCAGCTTAGAACAGGGGGGACTAGACTCAACTGGGGAGCTGTTTTTT; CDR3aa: CASSLEQGGLDSTGELFF
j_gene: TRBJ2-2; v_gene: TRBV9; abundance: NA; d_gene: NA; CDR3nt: TGTGCCAGCAGCGCCGGGACAACGAACACCGGGGAGCTGTTTTTT; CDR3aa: CASSAGTTNTGELFF
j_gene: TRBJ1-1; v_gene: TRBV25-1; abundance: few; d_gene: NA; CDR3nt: TGTGCCAGCAGTGGAGGCATCGGCGGCACTGAAGCTTTCTTT; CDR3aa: CASSGGIGGTEAFF
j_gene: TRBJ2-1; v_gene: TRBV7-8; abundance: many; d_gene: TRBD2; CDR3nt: TGTGCCAGCAGCTTAGACAGCGGGGGTTCAGGCTACAATGAGCAGTTCTTC; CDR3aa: CASSLDSGGSGYNEQFF
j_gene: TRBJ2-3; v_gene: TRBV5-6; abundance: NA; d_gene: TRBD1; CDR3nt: TGTGCCAGCAGCTTGGTAGGGACAGGGGGAGGCACAGATACGCAGTATTTT; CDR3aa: CASSLVGTGGGTDTQYF
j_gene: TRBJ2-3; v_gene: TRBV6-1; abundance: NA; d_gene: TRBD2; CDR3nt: TGTGCCAGCAGAACCCGACTAGCGGGAGGGCCAGCGGATACGCAGTATTTT; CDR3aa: CASRTRLAGGPADTQYF
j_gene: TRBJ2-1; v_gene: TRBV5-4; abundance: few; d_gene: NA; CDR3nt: TGTGCCAGCAGCTTGGGCAGGGAATACGATGAGCAGTTCTTC; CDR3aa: CASSLGREYDEQFF
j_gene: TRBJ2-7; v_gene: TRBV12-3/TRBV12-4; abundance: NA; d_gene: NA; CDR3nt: TGTGCCAGCAGTTTAAGTCAGGCCTACGAGCAGTACTTC; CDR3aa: CASSLSQAYEQYF
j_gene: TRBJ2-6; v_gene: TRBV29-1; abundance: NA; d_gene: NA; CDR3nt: TGCAGCGTTGAAGCAGGGTCCGGGGCCAACGTCCTGACTTTC; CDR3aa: CSVEAGSGANVLTF
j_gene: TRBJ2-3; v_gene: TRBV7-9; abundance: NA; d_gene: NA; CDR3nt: TGTGCCAGCAGCACCCGAGCAGGGGCCCGCACAGATACGCAGTATTTT; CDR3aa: CASSTRAGARTDTQYF
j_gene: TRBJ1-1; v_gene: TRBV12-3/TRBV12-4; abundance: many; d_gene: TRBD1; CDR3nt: TGTGCCAGCACCAACAGGGGAAAAGCTTTCTTT; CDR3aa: CASTNRGKAFF
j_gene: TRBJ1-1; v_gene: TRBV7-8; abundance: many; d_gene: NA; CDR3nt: TGTGCCAGCAGCCCCCCGGGCACTGAAGCTTTCTTT; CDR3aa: CASSPPGTEAFF
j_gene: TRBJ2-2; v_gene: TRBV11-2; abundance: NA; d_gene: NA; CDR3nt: TGTGCCAGCAGCTTGTGGGGAAACACCGGGGAGCTGTTTTTT; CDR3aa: CASSLWGNTGELFF
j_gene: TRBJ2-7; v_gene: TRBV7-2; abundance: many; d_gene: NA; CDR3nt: TGTGCCAGCAGCCCATCGGGAGCTGAACAGCAGTACTTC; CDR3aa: CASSPSGAEQQYF
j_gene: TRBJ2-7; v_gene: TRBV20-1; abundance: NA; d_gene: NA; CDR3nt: TGCAGTGCTAGAAAGGGACTGAATTACGAGCAGTACTTC; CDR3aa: CSARKGLNYEQYF
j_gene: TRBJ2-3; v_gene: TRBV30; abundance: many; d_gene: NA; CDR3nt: TGTGCCTGGAGTGCGCTAGCTATAGATACGCAGTATTTT; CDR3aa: CAWSALAIDTQYF
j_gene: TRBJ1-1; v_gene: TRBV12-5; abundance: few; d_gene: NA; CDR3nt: TGTGCTAGTGGTTTCACTCGGGACACTGAAGCTTTCTTT; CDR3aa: CASGFTRDTEAFF
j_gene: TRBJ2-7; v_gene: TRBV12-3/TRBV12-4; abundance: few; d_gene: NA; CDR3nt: TGTGCCAGCAGCCTAAGACCAGGTGTAGACGAGCAGTACTTC; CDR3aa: CASSLRPGVDEQYF
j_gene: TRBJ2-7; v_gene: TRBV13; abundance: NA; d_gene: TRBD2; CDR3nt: TGTGCCAGCAGCGCCGGTAGCGGGGAGCAGTACTTC; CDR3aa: CASSAGSGEQYF
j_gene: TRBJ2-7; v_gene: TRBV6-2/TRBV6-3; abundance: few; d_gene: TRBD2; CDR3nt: TGTGCCAGCAGTTCAGGACTAGCGGGCTCCTACGAGCAGTACTTC; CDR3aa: CASSSGLAGSYEQYF
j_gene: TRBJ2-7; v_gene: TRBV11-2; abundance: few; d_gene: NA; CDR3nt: TGTGCCAGCAGGATAGGGAATACCTACGAGCAGTACTTC; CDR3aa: CASRIGNTYEQYF
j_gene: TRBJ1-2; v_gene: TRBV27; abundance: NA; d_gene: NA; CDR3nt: TGTGCCAGCAGTTTATCGCGGGCAGGGGTTAATGGCTACACCTTC; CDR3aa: CASSLSRAGVNGYTF
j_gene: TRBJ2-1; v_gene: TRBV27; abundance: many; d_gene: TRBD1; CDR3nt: TGTGCCAGCAGTTGGGAAACCGGGACAGGGAGTTACAATGAGCAGTTCTTC; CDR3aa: CASSWETGTGSYNEQFF
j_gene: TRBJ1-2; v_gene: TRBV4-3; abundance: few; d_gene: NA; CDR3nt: TGCGCCAGCAGCCAAGATAGGGCGGACAGCGCCTATGGCTACACCTTC; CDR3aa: CASSQDRADSAYGYTF
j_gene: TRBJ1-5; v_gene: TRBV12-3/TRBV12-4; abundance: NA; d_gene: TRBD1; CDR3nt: TGTGCCAGCACCCCGTCCCGGGACAGGGATCAGCCCCAGCATTTT; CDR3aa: CASTPSRDRDQPQHF